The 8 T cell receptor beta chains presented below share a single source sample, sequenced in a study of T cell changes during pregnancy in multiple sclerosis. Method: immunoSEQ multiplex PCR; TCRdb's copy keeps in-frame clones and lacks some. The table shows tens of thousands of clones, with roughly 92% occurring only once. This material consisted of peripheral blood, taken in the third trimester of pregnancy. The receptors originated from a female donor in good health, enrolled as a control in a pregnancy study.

As DNA, the CDR3 is TGTGCCAGCAGCTTACAGGGAATAGCGGACAATGAGCAGTTCTTC. It codes for CASSLQGIADNEQFF. The chain recombines TRBV7-3 with TRBJ2-1; tentatively, D is TRBD2 (6 bases). The CDR3 consists of 15 residues. V was trimmed by 2 bases and J by 5 bases, leaving 13 bases between them. Germline assignment: CDR1 SGHTA and CDR2 FQGTGA. Complete variable domain (other parts from reference TRBV7-3 and TRBJ2-1): GAGVSQTPSNKVTEKGKYVELRCDPISGHTALYWYRQSLGQGPEFLIYFQGTGAADDSGLPNDRFFAVRPEGSVSTLKIQRTERGDSAVYLCASSLQGIADNEQFFGPGTRLTVL.

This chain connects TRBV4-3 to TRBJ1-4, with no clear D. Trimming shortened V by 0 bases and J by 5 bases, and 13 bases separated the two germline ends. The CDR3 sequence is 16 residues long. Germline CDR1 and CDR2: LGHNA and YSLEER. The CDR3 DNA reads TGCGCCAGCAGCCAAGATCCGGAAGTGACAAATGAAAAACTGTTTTTT. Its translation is CASSQDPEVTNEKLFF.

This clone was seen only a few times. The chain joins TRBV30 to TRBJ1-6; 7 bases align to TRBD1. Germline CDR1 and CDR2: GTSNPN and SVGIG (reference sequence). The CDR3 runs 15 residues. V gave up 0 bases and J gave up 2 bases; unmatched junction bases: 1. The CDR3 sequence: CAWSVGGAYNSPLHF. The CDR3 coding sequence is TGTGCCTGGAGTGTAGGGGGCGCCTATAATTCACCCCTCCACTTT.

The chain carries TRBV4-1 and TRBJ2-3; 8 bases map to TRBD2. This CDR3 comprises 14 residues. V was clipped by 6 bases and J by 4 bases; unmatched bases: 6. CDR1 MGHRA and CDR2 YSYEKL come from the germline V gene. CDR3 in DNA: TGCGCCAGCAGACTGGGACTAGGGTCAGATACGCAGTATTTT. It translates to CASRLGLGSDTQYF.

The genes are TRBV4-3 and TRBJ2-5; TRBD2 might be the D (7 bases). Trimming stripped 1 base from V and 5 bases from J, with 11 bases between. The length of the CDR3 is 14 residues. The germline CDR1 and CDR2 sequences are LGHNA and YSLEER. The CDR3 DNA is TGCGCCAGCAGCCAAGGGGGAGGGGGGGAGACCCAGTACTTC. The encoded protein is CASSQGGGGETQYF.

In DNA form, the CDR3 reads TGTGCCAGCAACCCCCAGGATGGTCAGGGGAGCAACGAGCAGTACTTC. Amino acid sequence: CASNPQDGQGSNEQYF. The chain carries TRBV28 and TRBJ2-7, with a tentative D call TRBD1 (6 bases). The CDR3 totals 16 residues. The ends were cut back, 7 bases at V and 5 bases at J, with 24 bases in the middle. Germline V gene lookup returns CDR1 MDHEN and CDR2 SYDVKM.

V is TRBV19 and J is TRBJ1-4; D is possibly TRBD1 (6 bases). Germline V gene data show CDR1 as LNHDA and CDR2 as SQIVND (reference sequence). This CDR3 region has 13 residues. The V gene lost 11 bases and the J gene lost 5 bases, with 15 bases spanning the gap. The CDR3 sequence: CASSRTENEKLFF. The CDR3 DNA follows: TGTGCCTCTAGCCGGACAGAAAATGAAAAACTGTTTTTT.

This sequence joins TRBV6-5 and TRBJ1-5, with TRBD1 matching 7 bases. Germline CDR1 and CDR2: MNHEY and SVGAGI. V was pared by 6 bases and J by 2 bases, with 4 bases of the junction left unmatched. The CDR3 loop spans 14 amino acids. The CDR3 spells CASRGQGGNQPQHF. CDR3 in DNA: TGTGCCAGCAGAGGCCAGGGGGGCAATCAGCCCCAGCATTTT.